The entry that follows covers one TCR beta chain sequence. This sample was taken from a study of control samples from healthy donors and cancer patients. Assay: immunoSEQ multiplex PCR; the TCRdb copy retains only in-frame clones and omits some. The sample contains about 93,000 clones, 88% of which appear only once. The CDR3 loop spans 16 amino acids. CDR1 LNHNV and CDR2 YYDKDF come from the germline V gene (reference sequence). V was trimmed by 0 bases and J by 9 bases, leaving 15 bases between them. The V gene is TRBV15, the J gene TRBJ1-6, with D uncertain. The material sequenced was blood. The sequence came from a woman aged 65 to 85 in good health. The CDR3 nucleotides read TGTGCCACCAGCAGAGATCCAGAAGGGCGAGGTTCACCCCTCCACTTT. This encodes CATSRDPEGRGSPLHF.